Presented here are 24 T cell receptor beta chains from one specimen sequenced in a study of control samples from healthy donors and cancer patients. Profiling relied on immunoSEQ multiplex PCR, and the TCRdb table lists in-frame clones only, not all of them. This sample has around 150,000 clones, with 95% to 96% found just once. The sample comprised blood. These receptors all come from a woman aged 30 to 39 in good health.

The J gene is TRBJ1-4, the V gene TRBV28; 11 bases line up with TRBD1. CDR1 is MDHEN and CDR2 is SYDVKM in the germline V gene. The V gene end was trimmed by 6 bases and the J gene end by 8 bases; junction bases not matched to a gene: 5. The CDR3 contains 14 residues. CDR3 DNA sequence: TGTGCCAGCAGAAGGGACAGGGGGTTGGAAAAACTGTTTTTT. It encodes CASRRDRGLEKLFF.

The gene calls are TRBV27 and TRBJ1-6; 10 bases match TRBD1. CDR3 length: 15 residues. Germline V gives CDR1 MNHEY, CDR2 SMNVEV (reference sequence). J lost 10 bases, V lost 3 bases, and 6 bases had no gene match. The CDR3 nucleotides are TGTGCCAGCAGTTTGGCGGGGACAGGGGACTCACCCCTCCACTTT. Its protein is CASSLAGTGDSPLHF.

The chain is built from TRBV2 and TRBJ2-1; the D is unclear. V lost 3 bases, J lost 3 bases, and 6 bases lay in between. The CDR3 has 13 amino acids. Germline-derived CDR1 and CDR2 are SNHLY and FYNNEI. This CDR3 reads CASSDGVYNEQFF. In DNA, the CDR3 is TGTGCCAGCAGTGATGGGGTCTACAATGAGCAGTTCTTC.

J is TRBJ2-7 and V is TRBV19; D call uncertain. Germline CDR1 LNHDA, CDR2 SQIVND (reference sequence). Trimming removed 3 bases from V and 3 bases from J, with 12 bases in between. This CDR3 is 14 amino acids long. Here the CDR3 reads CASSMGPSNYEQYF. CDR3 bases: TGTGCCAGTAGTATGGGTCCTTCGAACTACGAGCAGTACTTC.

The chain is built from TRBV5-8 and TRBJ1-1; 9 positions agree with TRBD1. Germline CDR1 and CDR2: SGHTS and YDEGEE. This CDR3 comprises 15 residues. V shed 0 bases, J shed 6 bases, and the junction held 6 bases outside the gene matches. For the CDR3, the DNA is TGTGCCAGCAGCTTGGGGGGACAGGGTTTATCTGAAGCTTTCTTT. It codes for CASSLGGQGLSEAFF. The whole variable domain, filled in from reference TRBV5-8 and TRBJ1-1, reads EAGVTQSPTHLIKTRGQQATLRCSPISGHTSVYWYQQALGLGLQFLLWYDEGEERNRGNFPPRFSGRQFPNYSSELNVNALELEDSALYLCASSLGGQGLSEAFFGQGTRLTVV.

The rearrangement joins TRBV3-1 (or the pseudogene TRBV3-2) to TRBJ1-1, with 7 bases that match TRBD1. V lost 6 bases to trimming and J lost 5 bases; unmatched junction nucleotides: 9. The CDR3 has 14 amino acids. Germline CDR1 reads LGHDT; CDR2 reads YNNKEL (reference sequence). The CDR3 region is CASSDRVQGTEAFF. The CDR3 coding sequence is TGTGCCAGCAGTGACAGGGTCCAGGGAACTGAAGCTTTCTTT.

The chain links TRBV29-1 to TRBJ2-3, with unresolved D. V dropped 2 bases and J dropped 1 base, with 13 bases sitting between them. The V gene's germline CDR1 is SQVTM and CDR2 ANQGSEA. This CDR3 has 15 residues. The CDR3 bases are TGCAGCGTTGAAAAAGGCAGAAGCCGCACAGATACGCAGTATTTT. Translation: CSVEKGRSRTDTQYF.

V is TRBV21-1 and J is TRBJ2-5; the DNA was not compared with TRBD1, the D call given in the table. TRBV21-1 is shown as a pseudogene. This CDR3 has 15 residues. The CDR3 DNA follows: TGTGCCAGCAGCACAAGGACAATCGGCCAAGAGACCCAGTACTTC. Amino acid sequence: CASSTRTIGQETQYF.

The rearrangement links TRBV2 to TRBJ1-1; possible D gene TRBD1, 6 bases. The CDR3 sequence is 13 residues long. Per germline, CDR1 SNHLY and CDR2 FYNNEI. Deletions cut 6 bases from V and 5 bases from J, with 13 bases between. The CDR3 region is CASSEQGWTEAFF. The CDR3 bases are TGTGCCAGCAGCGAACAGGGATGGACTGAAGCTTTCTTT.

The chain links TRBV12-3 or TRBV12-4 to TRBJ1-5; D not resolved. The CDR3 length is 12 residues. Trimming left V 3 bases short and J 6 bases short, with 6 bases between. The CDR3 spells CASSLSVQPQHF. The CDR3 DNA follows: TGTGCCAGCAGTTTGTCTGTTCAGCCCCAGCATTTT.

The chain joins TRBV9 to TRBJ2-7; D is unclear. V lost 4 bases and J 0 bases, leaving 2 bases between the germline ends. CDR1 is SGDLS, CDR2 YYNGEE, per germline. This CDR3 region has 11 residues. CDR3 nucleotides: TGTGCCAGCAGCCCCTCCTACGAGCAGTACTTC. Translation gives CASSPSYEQYF.

V and J are TRBV4-2 and TRBJ1-3; D is possibly TRBD1 (6 bases). The CDR3 consists of 14 residues. V lost 1 base and J lost 7, with 11 bases in between. Germline CDR1 reads LGHNA; CDR2 reads YNFKEQ. This CDR3 is CASSQGQGHNTIYF. The CDR3 DNA follows: TGTGCCAGCAGCCAAGGCCAGGGGCACAACACCATATATTTT.

J is TRBJ2-7 and V is TRBV9, with D possibly being TRBD1 or TRBD2 (5 bases each). Trimming removed 3 bases at V and 3 bases at J, with 13 bases between. This CDR3 is 14 amino acids long. CDR1 and CDR2 (germline): SGDLS, YYNGEE. The CDR3 nucleotides are TGTGCCAGCAGCGGCCGGGACGGAGACTACGAGCAGTACTTC. Amino acids: CASSGRDGDYEQYF.

This clone came up a few times. This sample includes further DNA sequences coding for the same CDR3. The rearrangement joins TRBV27 to TRBJ2-5, with 10 bases fitting TRBD1. The CDR3 covers 16 residues. V lost 2 bases and J lost 2; bases outside the gene matches: 5. CDR1 is MNHEY, CDR2 SMNVEV, per germline (reference sequence). CDR3 amino acids: CASSLRPDRGQETQYF. Here the CDR3 DNA reads TGTGCCAGCAGTTTACGGCCGGACAGGGGGCAAGAGACCCAGTACTTC.

The chain uses TRBV2 and TRBJ1-5, with 9 bases that match TRBD1. Germline lookup yields CDR1 SNHLY and CDR2 FYNNEI. The length of the CDR3 is 15 residues. J lost 0 bases, V lost 6 bases, and 3 bases had no gene match. The CDR3 coding sequence is TGTGCCAGCAGGCGGGACAGGGTTAGCAATCAGCCCCAGCATTTT. Amino acids: CASRRDRVSNQPQHF.

The chain recombines TRBV30 with TRBJ1-5; TRBD1 matches 7 bases. With V trimmed by 0 bases and J by 9 bases, 23 bases remained unmatched. This CDR3 is built from 19 residues. The V gene's germline CDR1 is GTSNPN and CDR2 SVGIG (reference sequence). The DNA of the CDR3 is TGTGCCTGGAGTGTCTCAGCCCCGGATGCCAGGGGGGAATTACGGCCCCAGCATTTT. Translation gives CAWSVSAPDARGELRPQHF.

The rearrangement links TRBV28 to TRBJ2-7; D is unresolved. This CDR3 region has 14 residues. Per germline, CDR1 MDHEN and CDR2 SYDVKM. Trimming took 7 bases from V and 4 from J, leaving 17 bases between them. As DNA, the CDR3 is TGTGCCAGCACCTTAGACCCCTCGGTTTACGAGCAGTACTTC. It is translated as CASTLDPSVYEQYF.

The gene calls are TRBV18 and TRBJ1-2; TRBD1 agrees at 9 bases. The CDR3 totals 14 residues. The V segment lost 3 bases and the J segment 6 bases; nucleotides outside the gene matches: 5. Germline values: CDR1 KGHSH, CDR2 LQKENI. The CDR3 DNA follows: TGTGCCAGCTCACCGATGGACAGGGGAGATGGCTACACCTTC. Protein product: CASSPMDRGDGYTF.

This sequence joins TRBV2 and TRBJ2-2; a weak D match, TRBD2 (5 bases). V shed 6 bases and J shed 4 bases, with 15 bases lying between them. Germline loops: CDR1 SNHLY, CDR2 FYNNEI. The CDR3 contains 15 residues. This CDR3 is CASRRDGGGTGELFF. CDR3 sequence (DNA): TGTGCCAGCAGGAGGGATGGTGGCGGCACCGGGGAGCTGTTTTTT.

J is TRBJ2-7 and V is TRBV5-8; 8 bases agree with TRBD1. The CDR3 is made up of 14 amino acids. Looked up from germline, CDR1 is SGHTS and CDR2 is YDEGEE. The V segment lost 1 base and the J segment 3 bases; nucleotides outside the gene matches: 3. As DNA, the CDR3 is TGTGCCAGCAGCTTGAAACAGGGGGTCTACGAGCAGTACTTC. Translating it yields CASSLKQGVYEQYF.

The chain links TRBV2 to TRBJ1-5; D is possibly TRBD1 (6 bases). Germline V gene data show CDR1 as SNHLY and CDR2 as FYNNEI. The CDR3 spans 14 residues. With 6 bases removed from V and 6 bases from J, the gap between germline ends came to 15 bases. CDR3 nucleotides: TGTGCCAGCAGCGCGACACAGGGAGTTCAGCCCCAGCATTTT. Amino acids: CASSATQGVQPQHF.

The V call is TRBV4-1, the J call TRBJ2-7; 9 bases are a match to TRBD2. The junction had 7 bases not matched to a gene; V was cut back by 4 bases and J by 0 bases. There are 16 residues in the CDR3. Per the germline V gene, CDR1 is MGHRA and CDR2 is YSYEKL. The CDR3 here is CASSRGASGNSYEQYF. Written as DNA, the CDR3 is TGCGCCAGCAGCCGGGGCGCTAGCGGGAACTCCTACGAGCAGTACTTC.

The rearrangement joins TRBV20-1 to TRBJ2-1; D is possibly TRBD2 (6 bases). Germline V gene lookup returns CDR1 DFQATT and CDR2 SNEGSKA (reference sequence). V was cut by 3 bases and J by 9 bases, with 12 bases left in between. CDR3 length: 12 residues. The CDR3 spells CSASETSVEQFF. CDR3 DNA: TGCAGTGCTAGTGAGACTAGTGTTGAGCAGTTCTTC.

The V and J genes are TRBV23-1 and TRBJ1-5; the D is unclear. TRBV23-1 is filed as an ORF, its function uncertain. Deletions cut 3 bases from V and 6 bases from J, with 18 bases between. The length of the CDR3 is 16 residues. CDR3 sequence (DNA): TGCGCCAGCAGTCACTCGGGTCGGCTTAGGATTCAGCCCCAGCATTTT. The encoded protein is CASSHSGRLRIQPQHF.